The 21 T cell receptor beta chains below all came from one sample that was sequenced in a study of PD-1 blockade in classical Hodgkin lymphoma. After autologous stem cell transplantation all patients relapsed, and prior brentuximab vedotin exposure differed between cohorts. Using immunoSEQ multiplex PCR, the repertoire was profiled, and TCRdb retains in-frame clones only, with some absent. The table lists 5,500 to 7,000 clones, over 60% of them singletons. The material sequenced was peripheral blood mononuclear cells (PBMCs), taken before the second cycle of nivolumab. The source is a human donor with classical Hodgkin lymphoma.

The chain couples TRBV4-3 to TRBJ2-7; 7 bases align to TRBD1. The CDR3 has 15 residues. With 1 base clipped from V and 2 bases from J, the junction kept 5 bases outside the gene matches. Looked up from germline, CDR1 is LGHNA and CDR2 is YSLEER. CDR3 nucleotides: TGCGCCAGCAGCCAAGGTCGGACAGGAGCCTACGAGCAGTACTTC. Protein sequence: CASSQGRTGAYEQYF.

The chain recombines TRBV7-8 with TRBJ2-7; no firm D call. V lost 5 bases and J 3 bases, leaving 14 bases between the germline ends. CDR1 and CDR2 from the germline V gene are SGHVS and FQNEAQ. The CDR3 contains 14 residues. This CDR3 is CASSELSADYEQYF. The CDR3 region has the DNA TGTGCCAGCAGCGAGCTTTCGGCCGACTACGAGCAGTACTTC.

Here the CDR3 DNA reads TGTGCCAGCAGTGACTCACGGCCCCGGGAAGGGGAAAAACTGTTTTTT. Protein: CASSDSRPREGEKLFF. This chain joins TRBV6-4 and TRBJ1-4; D is uncertain. The CDR3 has 16 residues. From germline, CDR1 is MRHNA and CDR2 SNTAGT. Between the trimmed V and J ends, which lost 0 bases and 8 bases, there was a span of 16 bases.

The V gene is TRBV28, the J gene TRBJ1-4, with TRBD1 matching 9 bases. CDR1 is MDHEN, CDR2 SYDVKM, per germline. CDR3 length: 15 residues. After removal of 1 base from V and 5 bases from J, the junction contained 2 bases not matched to a gene. The DNA of the CDR3 is TGTGCCAGCAGTTTATATGGACAGGGGAATGAAAAACTGTTTTTT. This sequence encodes CASSLYGQGNEKLFF.

The chain is built from TRBV4-3 and TRBJ2-2, with 7 bases fitting TRBD1. The CDR3 contains 14 residues. Trimming cost V 4 bases and J 3 bases; bases outside gene matches: 2. Per the germline V gene, CDR1 is LGHNA and CDR2 is YSLEER. The CDR3, as DNA: TGCGCCAGCAGCCCCGGACAGGACACCGGGGAGCTGTTTTTT. The encoded protein is CASSPGQDTGELFF.

The chain recombines TRBV18 with TRBJ2-7; the D is unclear. The J call is in doubt because the DNA end fits TRBJ2-5 better. This CDR3 has 13 amino acids. Germline V CDR1 and CDR2: KGHSH, LQKENI. The CDR3 reads CASSPIVGETQYF. CDR3 bases: TGTGCCAGCTCACCTATCGTGGGGGAGACCCAGTACTTC.

The V gene is TRBV5-1, the J gene TRBJ2-1; 8 bases fit TRBD2. J was trimmed by 0 bases and V by 5 bases; bases with no gene match: 4. The germline gives CDR1 SGHRS, CDR2 YFSETQ. The CDR3 consists of 15 residues. The chain's CDR3 is CASRSGGDSYNEQFF. CDR3 DNA sequence: TGCGCCAGCAGAAGCGGGGGCGACTCCTACAATGAGCAGTTCTTC.

The table lists this clone with a few counts. V usage is TRBV27 and J usage is TRBJ2-7; 10 bases are a match to TRBD2. The CDR3 totals 16 residues. CDR1 MNHEY and CDR2 SMNVEV come from the germline V gene (reference sequence). J was trimmed by 6 bases and V by 7 bases; bases with no gene match: 15. DNA of the CDR3: TGTGCCAGCACTGAGCTAGCGGGAGTTGATCGGAGCGAGCAGTACTTC. The encoded protein is CASTELAGVDRSEQYF.

V gene TRBV19 combines with J gene TRBJ2-2, with a tentative D call TRBD2 (5 bases). Germline CDR1 is LNHDA and CDR2 is SQIVND (reference sequence). The length of the CDR3 is 14 residues. Trimming took 4 bases from V and 4 from J, leaving 10 bases between them. The CDR3 sequence is CASSTSGRTGELFF. In nucleotides, the CDR3 is TGTGCCAGTAGTACCAGCGGCCGCACCGGGGAGCTGTTTTTT.

The chain employs TRBV11-1 and TRBJ1-2; TRBD1 aligns across 7 bases. CDR1 SGHAT and CDR2 FQDESV come from the germline V gene (reference sequence). The CDR3 runs 12 residues. V lost 2 bases, J lost 10 bases, and 4 bases stayed unmatched. As DNA, the CDR3 is TGTGCCAGCAGCTTACTCAGGGGGGACTACACCTTC. This translates into CASSLLRGDYTF.

CDR3 amino acids: CASSLDRGSDTQYF. CDR3 DNA sequence: TGTGCCAGCTCACTCGACAGGGGATCAGATACGCAGTATTTT. The chain combines TRBV18 with TRBJ2-3, with 8 bases aligning to TRBD1. V gave up 4 bases and J gave up 4 bases; unmatched junction bases: 4. The CDR3 covers 14 residues. In germline, CDR1 is KGHSH, CDR2 LQKENI.

The chain links TRBV25-1 to TRBJ2-5; 7 nucleotides line up with TRBD2. The CDR3 contains 14 residues. Trimming removed 1 base from V and 5 bases from J; junction bases left unmatched: 4. Germline CDR1 and CDR2: MGHDK and SYGVNS. CDR3: CASSEWEGSETQYF. CDR3 nucleotides: TGTGCCAGCAGTGAATGGGAGGGGTCGGAGACCCAGTACTTC.

The V call is TRBV18, the J call TRBJ1-1; D gene unclear. The V and J ends lost 0 bases and 3 bases respectively, with 14 bases between them. The CDR3 covers 16 residues. The germline V gene encodes CDR1 KGHSH and CDR2 LQKENI. CDR3 protein: CASSPPGSTRDTEAFF. The DNA for the CDR3 is TGTGCCAGCTCACCACCTGGATCGACTAGGGACACTGAAGCTTTCTTT.

V gene TRBV5-5 combines with J gene TRBJ2-7; unclear D gene. The CDR3 is 12 amino acids. Trimming removed 3 bases from V and 6 bases from J, with 10 bases in between. Per the germline V gene, CDR1 is SGHKS and CDR2 is YYEKEE (reference sequence). The CDR3 DNA follows: TGTGCCAGCAGCTCGATCGGCGGCGAGCAGTACTTC. Residues: CASSSIGGEQYF.

J is TRBJ2-3 and V is TRBV10-3; no reliable D call. This CDR3 has 16 residues. V lost 5 bases and J 4 bases, leaving 19 bases between the germline ends. Germline V lookup: CDR1 ENHRY, CDR2 SYGVKD. The CDR3 spells CAISSNPELFADTQYF. The CDR3 coding sequence is TGTGCCATCAGTTCTAATCCGGAGCTTTTCGCAGATACGCAGTATTTT.

The rearrangement uses TRBV19 and TRBJ2-6; 11 bases map to TRBD1. Germline CDR1 is LNHDA and CDR2 is SQIVND (reference sequence). This CDR3 region has 15 residues. Trimming cost V 10 bases and J 5 bases; bases outside gene matches: 7. The CDR3: CATRDRGAWANVLTF. The CDR3 DNA is TGTGCCACCCGGGACAGGGGGGCTTGGGCCAACGTCCTGACTTTC. Complete variable domain (other parts from reference TRBV19 and TRBJ2-6): DGGITQSPKYLFRKEGQNVTLSCEQNLNHDAMYWYRQDPGQGLRLIYYSQIVNDFQKGDIAEGYSVSREKKESFPLTVTSAQKNPTAFYLCATRDRGAWANVLTFGAGSRLTVL.

This clone came up a few times. As DNA, the CDR3 is TGTGCCAGCAGCTTAAGGGGGGGAGGCTCCTACGAGCAGTACTTC. Translation gives CASSLRGGGSYEQYF. The chain couples TRBV7-2 to TRBJ2-7; a weak D match, TRBD2 (7 bases). The CDR3 runs to 15 residues. Germline V gene data show CDR1 as SGHTA and CDR2 as FQGNSA. V was trimmed by 2 bases and J by 0 bases, leaving 11 bases between them.

This chain connects TRBV18 to TRBJ2-5; 9 bases map to TRBD1. The germline CDR1 and CDR2 sequences are KGHSH and LQKENI. The CDR3 sequence is 17 residues long. Unmatched junction bases numbered 10, after V lost 2 bases and J lost 3 bases. The CDR3, as DNA: TGTGCCAGCTCACCAAGGGACAGGGTTTGGTTGGAAGAGACCCAGTACTTC. Protein sequence: CASSPRDRVWLEETQYF. The whole variable domain, filled in from reference TRBV18 and TRBJ2-5, reads NAGVMQNPRHLVRRRGQEARLRCSPMKGHSHVYWYRQLPEEGLKFMVYLQKENIIDESGMPKERFSAEFPKEGPSILRIQQVVRGDSAAYFCASSPRDRVWLEETQYFGPGTRLLVL.

V and J are TRBV18 and TRBJ2-1; 9 nucleotides align to TRBD2. After removal of 6 bases from V and 8 bases from J, the junction contained 14 bases not matched to a gene. This CDR3 has 16 residues. Germline CDR1 reads KGHSH; CDR2 reads LQKENI. CDR3: CASSLTLAGVLHEQFF. The DNA for the CDR3 is TGTGCCAGCTCCCTTACCTTAGCGGGAGTCCTCCATGAGCAGTTCTTC.

This clone was picked up one time. CDR3 sequence reads: CASSQPAASSYNEQFF. In DNA, the CDR3 is TGTGCCAGCAGCCAGCCAGCGGCAAGCTCCTACAATGAGCAGTTCTTC. This sequence joins TRBV7-9 and TRBJ2-1; TRBD2 might be the D (5 bases). The CDR3 is 16 amino acids. Germline CDR1 and CDR2: SEHNR and FQNEAQ (reference sequence). Trimming took 5 bases from V and 0 from J, leaving 14 bases between them.

The chain is built from TRBV6-5 and TRBJ2-4; D call uncertain. The CDR3 has 13 residues. V gave up 6 bases and J gave up 8 bases, with 14 bases separating them. Looked up from germline, CDR1 is MNHEY and CDR2 is SVGAGI. The CDR3: CASRLLLGDIQYF. The DNA of the CDR3 is TGTGCCAGCAGACTCCTCCTTGGGGACATTCAGTACTTC.